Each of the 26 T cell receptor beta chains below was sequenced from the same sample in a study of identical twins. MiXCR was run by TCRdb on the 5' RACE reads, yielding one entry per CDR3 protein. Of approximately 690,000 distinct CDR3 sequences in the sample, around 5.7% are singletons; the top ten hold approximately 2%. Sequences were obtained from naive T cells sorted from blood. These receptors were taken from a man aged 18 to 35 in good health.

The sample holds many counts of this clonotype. This CDR3 reads CSASRAGRGLRDTQYF. In DNA, the CDR3 is TGCAGTGCTAGTCGTGCCGGCAGGGGGCTTCGGGATACGCAGTATTTT. The V gene is TRBV20-1, the J gene TRBJ2-3; TRBD1 matches at 8 bases. Germline loops: CDR1 DFQATT, CDR2 SNEGSKA (reference sequence). Trimming cost V 3 bases and J 6 bases; bases outside gene matches: 14. This CDR3 is 16 amino acids long.

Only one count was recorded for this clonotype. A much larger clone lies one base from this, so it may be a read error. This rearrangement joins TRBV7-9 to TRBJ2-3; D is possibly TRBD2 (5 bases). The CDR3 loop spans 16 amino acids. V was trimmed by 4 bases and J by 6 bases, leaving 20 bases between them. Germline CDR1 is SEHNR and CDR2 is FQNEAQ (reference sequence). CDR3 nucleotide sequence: TGTGCCAGCAGCTCCCGGGGAATTGTCCCCTCCGATACGCAGTATTTT. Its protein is CASSSRGIVPSDTQYF.

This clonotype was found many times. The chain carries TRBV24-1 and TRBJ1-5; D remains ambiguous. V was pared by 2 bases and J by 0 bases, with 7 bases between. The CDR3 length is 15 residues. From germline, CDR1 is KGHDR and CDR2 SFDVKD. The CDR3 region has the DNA TGTGCCACCAGTGATTACGGGGATAGCAATCAGCCCCAGCATTTT. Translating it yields CATSDYGDSNQPQHF.

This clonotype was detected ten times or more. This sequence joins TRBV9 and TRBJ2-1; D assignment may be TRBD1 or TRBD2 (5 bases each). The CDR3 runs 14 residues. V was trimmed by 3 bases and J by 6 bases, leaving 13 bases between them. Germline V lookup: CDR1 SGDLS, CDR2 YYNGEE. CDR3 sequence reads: CASSDGRDLNEQFF. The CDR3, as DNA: TGTGCCAGCAGCGACGGCCGGGACCTCAATGAGCAGTTCTTC.

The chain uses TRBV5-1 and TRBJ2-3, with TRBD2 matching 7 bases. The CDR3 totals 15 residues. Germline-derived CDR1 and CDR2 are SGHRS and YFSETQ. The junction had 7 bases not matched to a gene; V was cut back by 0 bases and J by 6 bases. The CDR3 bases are TGCGCCAGCAGCTTGGCGGCGGGAGCCGGGGATACGCAGTATTTT. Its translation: CASSLAAGAGDTQYF.

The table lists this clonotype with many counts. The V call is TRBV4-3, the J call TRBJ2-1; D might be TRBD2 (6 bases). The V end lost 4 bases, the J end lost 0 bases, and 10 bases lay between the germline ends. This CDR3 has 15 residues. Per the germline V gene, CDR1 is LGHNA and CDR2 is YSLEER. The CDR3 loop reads CASSPLASSYNEQFF. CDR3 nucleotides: TGCGCCAGCAGCCCTCTAGCGAGCTCCTACAATGAGCAGTTCTTC.

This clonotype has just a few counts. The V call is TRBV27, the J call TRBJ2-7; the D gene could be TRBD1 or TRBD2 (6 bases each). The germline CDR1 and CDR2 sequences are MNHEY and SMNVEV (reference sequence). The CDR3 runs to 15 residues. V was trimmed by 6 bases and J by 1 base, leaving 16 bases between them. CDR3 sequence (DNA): TGTGCCAGCAGCCCCTTTGGGGGGCTATCCTACGAGCAGTACTTC. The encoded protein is CASSPFGGLSYEQYF.

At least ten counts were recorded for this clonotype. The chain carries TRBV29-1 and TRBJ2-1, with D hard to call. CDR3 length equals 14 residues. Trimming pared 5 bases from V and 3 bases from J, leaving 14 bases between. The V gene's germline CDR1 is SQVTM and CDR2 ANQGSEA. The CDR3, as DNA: TGCAGCGTTCCCCGACTCGAACTCTACAATGAGCAGTTCTTC. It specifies CSVPRLELYNEQFF.

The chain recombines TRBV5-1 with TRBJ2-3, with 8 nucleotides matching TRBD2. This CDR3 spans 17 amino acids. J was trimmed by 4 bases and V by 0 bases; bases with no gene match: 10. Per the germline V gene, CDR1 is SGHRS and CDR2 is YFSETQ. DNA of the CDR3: TGCGCCAGCAGCTTGGGTCCGGGACTAGAGGGGGCAGATACGCAGTATTTT. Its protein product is CASSLGPGLEGADTQYF.

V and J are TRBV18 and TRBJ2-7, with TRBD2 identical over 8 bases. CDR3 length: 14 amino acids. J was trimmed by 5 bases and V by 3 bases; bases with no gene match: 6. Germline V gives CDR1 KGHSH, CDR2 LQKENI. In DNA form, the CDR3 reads TGTGCCAGCTCACCCAATGCGGGGGGCAACGAGCAGTACGTC. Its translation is CASSPNAGGNEQYV.

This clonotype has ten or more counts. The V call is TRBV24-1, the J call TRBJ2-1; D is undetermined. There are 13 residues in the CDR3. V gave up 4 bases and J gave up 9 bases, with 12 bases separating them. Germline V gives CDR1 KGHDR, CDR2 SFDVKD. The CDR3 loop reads CATSDQTIGEQFF. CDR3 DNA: TGTGCCACCAGTGACCAAACAATAGGTGAGCAGTTCTTC.

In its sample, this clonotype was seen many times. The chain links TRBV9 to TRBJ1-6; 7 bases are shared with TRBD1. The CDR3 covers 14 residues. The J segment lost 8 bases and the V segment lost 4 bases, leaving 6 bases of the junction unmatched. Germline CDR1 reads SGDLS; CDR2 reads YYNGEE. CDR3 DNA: TGTGCCAGCAGCAGCCGACAGGGCGATTCACCCCTCCACTTT. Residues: CASSSRQGDSPLHF.

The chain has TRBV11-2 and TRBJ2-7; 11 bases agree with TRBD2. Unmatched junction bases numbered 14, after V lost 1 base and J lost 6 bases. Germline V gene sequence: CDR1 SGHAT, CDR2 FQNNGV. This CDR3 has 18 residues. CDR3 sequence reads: CASSLVFSGRGGSGEQYF. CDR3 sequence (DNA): TGTGCCAGCAGCTTAGTTTTTAGCGGGAGGGGGGGGTCCGGCGAGCAGTACTTC.

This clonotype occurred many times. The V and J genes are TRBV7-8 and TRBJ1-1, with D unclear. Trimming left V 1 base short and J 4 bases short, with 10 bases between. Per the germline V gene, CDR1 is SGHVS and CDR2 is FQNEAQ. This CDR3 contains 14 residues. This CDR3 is CASSLEVGPTEAFF. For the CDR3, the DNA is TGTGCCAGCAGCTTAGAAGTAGGGCCCACTGAAGCTTTCTTT.

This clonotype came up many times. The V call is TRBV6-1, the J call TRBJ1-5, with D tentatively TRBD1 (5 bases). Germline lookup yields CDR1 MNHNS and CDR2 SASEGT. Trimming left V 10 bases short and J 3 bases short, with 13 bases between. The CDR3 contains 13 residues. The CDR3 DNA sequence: TGTGCCACTAACAGGCTTTCCAATCAGCCCCAGCATTTT. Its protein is CATNRLSNQPQHF.

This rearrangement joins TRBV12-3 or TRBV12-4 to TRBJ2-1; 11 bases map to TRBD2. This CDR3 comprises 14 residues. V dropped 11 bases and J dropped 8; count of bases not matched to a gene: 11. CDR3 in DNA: TGTGCCGTGGCACGGACTAGCGGGCGTGATGAGCAGTTCTTC. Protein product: CAVARTSGRDEQFF.

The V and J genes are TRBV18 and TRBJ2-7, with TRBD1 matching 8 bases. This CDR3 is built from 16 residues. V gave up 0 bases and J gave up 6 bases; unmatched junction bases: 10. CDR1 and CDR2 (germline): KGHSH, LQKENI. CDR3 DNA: TGTGCCAGCTCACCACCGGGCAGGGGGCCCTCACTCGAGCAGTACTTC. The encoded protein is CASSPPGRGPSLEQYF.

This CDR3 is CASSSFRGNYGYTF. CDR3 coding DNA: TGTGCCAGCAGCTCTTTCAGGGGGAACTATGGCTACACCTTC. The chain is built from TRBV13 and TRBJ1-2; 7 bases map to TRBD1. The CDR3 length is 14 residues. Germline V CDR1 and CDR2: PRHDT, FYEKMQ (reference sequence). Trimming at V came to 4 bases and at J to 2 bases, leaving 4 bases not matched to a gene.

The CDR3: CASSPLLREGTDTQYF. The CDR3 DNA is TGTGCCAGCAGTCCCCTTTTGCGGGAGGGTACAGATACGCAGTATTTT. The chain employs TRBV27 and TRBJ2-3, with 9 nucleotides matching TRBD2. Germline CDR1 MNHEY, CDR2 SMNVEV (reference sequence). J lost 3 bases, V lost 5 bases, and 9 bases had no gene match. The CDR3 has 16 amino acids.

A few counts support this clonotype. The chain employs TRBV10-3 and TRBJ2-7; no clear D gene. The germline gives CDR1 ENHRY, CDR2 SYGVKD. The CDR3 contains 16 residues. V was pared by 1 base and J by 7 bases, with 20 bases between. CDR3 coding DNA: TGTGCCATCAGTGAGTACGACGAGACCGGGCGGTGGGAGCAGTACGTC. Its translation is CAISEYDETGRWEQYV.

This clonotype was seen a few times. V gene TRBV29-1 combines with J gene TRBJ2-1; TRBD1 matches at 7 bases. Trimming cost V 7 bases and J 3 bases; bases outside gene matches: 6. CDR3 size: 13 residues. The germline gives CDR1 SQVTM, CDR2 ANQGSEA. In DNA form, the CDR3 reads TGCAGCGGTTCGGGACAGTACTACAATGAGCAGTTCTTC. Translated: CSGSGQYYNEQFF.

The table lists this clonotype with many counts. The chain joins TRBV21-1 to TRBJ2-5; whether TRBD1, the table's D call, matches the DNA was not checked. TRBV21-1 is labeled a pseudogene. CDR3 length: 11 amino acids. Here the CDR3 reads CARPGEETQYF. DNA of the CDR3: TGTGCCAGACCGGGTGAGGAGACCCAGTACTTC.

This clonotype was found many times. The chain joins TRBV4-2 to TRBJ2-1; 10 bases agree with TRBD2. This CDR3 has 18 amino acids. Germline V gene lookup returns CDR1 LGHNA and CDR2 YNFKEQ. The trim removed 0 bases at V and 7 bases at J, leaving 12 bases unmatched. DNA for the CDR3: TGTGCCAGCAGCCAAGAGTTTCCTAGCGGGAGCGGGGTAAATGAGCAGTTCTTC. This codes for CASSQEFPSGSGVNEQFF.

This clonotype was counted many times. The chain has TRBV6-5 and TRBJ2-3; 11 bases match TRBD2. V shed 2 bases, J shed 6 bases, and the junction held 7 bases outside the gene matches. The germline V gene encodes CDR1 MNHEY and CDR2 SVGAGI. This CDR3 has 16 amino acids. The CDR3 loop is CASSYGLAGGADTQYF. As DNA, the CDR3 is TGTGCCAGCAGTTACGGCCTAGCGGGAGGCGCTGATACGCAGTATTTT.

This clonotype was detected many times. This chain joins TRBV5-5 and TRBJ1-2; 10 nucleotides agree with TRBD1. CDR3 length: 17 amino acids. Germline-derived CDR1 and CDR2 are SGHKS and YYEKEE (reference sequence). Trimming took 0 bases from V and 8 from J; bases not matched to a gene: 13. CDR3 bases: TGTGCCAGCAGCTTGGCGCGCCGGGACAGGGGCCTTAGGGGCTACACCTTC. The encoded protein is CASSLARRDRGLRGYTF.

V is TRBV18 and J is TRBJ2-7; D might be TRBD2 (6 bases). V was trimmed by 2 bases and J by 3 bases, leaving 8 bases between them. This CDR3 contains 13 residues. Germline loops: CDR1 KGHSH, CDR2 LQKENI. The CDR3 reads CASSPVGGYEQYV. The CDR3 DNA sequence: TGTGCCAGCTCACCAGTGGGGGGCTACGAGCAGTACGTC.